This T cell receptor beta chain comes out of a study of human T cells and chemical hapten exposure. The overall study: Sensitizing treatment utilized 2% DPC over a roughly 2 cm by roughly 2 cm portion of upper inner arm skin.

Study results and limitations: Controls had significantly fewer large CDR3 similarity clusters than were formed by expanded TCRs.

TCRdb called the RACE reads again in MiXCR, with one record for every CDR3 protein. The sample lists approximately 60,000 distinct CDR3 sequences, roughly a tenth occurring once. This CDR3 has 15 amino acids. CDR1 is SGHTA, CDR2 FQGNSA, per germline. V was pared by 5 bases and J by 2 bases, with 15 bases between. This clonotype appeared a few times. Its antigen is as yet unknown. Time point given: patch test 1, 2 weeks after DPC sensitization. Treatment noted: therapeutic diphenylcyclopropenone sensitization with weekly scalp DPC. Here the sequenced sample was whole blood, taken in connection with sensitization to the hapten diphenylcyclopropenone (DPC). The sequence derives from a woman between 40 and 55 years old with alopecia areata. Some clones in this sample may be carry-over from other donors' samples. J is TRBJ1-1 and V is TRBV7-2, with D unclear. CDR3 loop: CASSPNWGANTEAFF. In nucleotides, the CDR3 is TGTGCCAGCAGCCCTAACTGGGGTGCCAACACTGAAGCTTTCTTT. Together with reference TRBV7-2 and TRBJ1-1, the CDR3 gives the full variable domain: GAGVSQSPSNKVTEKGKDVELRCDPISGHTALYWYRQSLGQGLEFLIYFQGNSAPDKSGLPSDRFSAERTGGSVSTLTIQRTQQEDSAVYLCASSPNWGANTEAFFGQGTRLTVV.